The text below deals with one T cell receptor (beta chain). Its antigen remains unidentified. Compared with germline, one end of the junction differs, possibly owing to a read error. The sample belongs to a study of glioma-infiltrating T cells (dated by TCRdb to 2016 to 2018). The study in broad terms: The low-grade gliomas were WHO grade II oligodendrogliomas or astrocytomas, while the glioblastomas were WHO grade IV tumors sampled at initial diagnosis rather than at recurrent diagnosis. The paired cohort comprised three low-grade glioma patients, eight primary glioblastoma patients and three non-glioma patients contributing non-neoplastic brain tissue. Before surgery, glioma patients were given dexamethasone for six or fewer days. Glioma tissue, non-neoplastic brain tissue and matched peripheral blood mononuclear cells were used as sources from which TCR alpha- and beta-chain repertoires were sequenced. To gauge divergence between tissue and blood T-cell populations, every tissue-infiltrating repertoire was compared against the peripheral blood repertoire from the same patient. For blood libraries, the target was roughly 4- to 11-fold sequencing coverage of about a million peripheral T cells. What the research found in general, with its limitations: Tissue and blood shared very few CDR3 sequences, a result attributed to high CDR3 diversity and limited sampling. A signature set of shared blood CDR3 motifs marked patients with low tissue-blood divergence and was depleted in highly divergent patients. Small numbers underpinned the group comparisons: about 8 glioblastoma patients, three low-grade glioma patients and three non-neoplastic patients. VJ-independent divergence between tissue and blood was lower than expected in non-neoplastic patients but higher than expected in all gliomas, particularly low-grade gliomas.

The iRepertoire nested amplicon-rescue multiplex PCR (arm-PCR) platform was used to amplify TCR alpha and beta CDR3 regions from RNA. The input for one-step reverse transcription and amplification was roughly 95-450 ng of either tissue mRNA or PBMC total RNA. Following bead purification, Illumina adapters were added through a secondary multiplex PCR, and the libraries were then gel-purified between 200 and 400 bp. Demultiplexing relied on internal 6-nucleotide barcodes carried by the libraries. Sequencing of the libraries was done on an Illumina MiSeq using 2x220 or 2x250 nucleotide paired-end reads. The study's processing was this. Paired reads were merged with FLASH 1.2.11 and aligned to the GRCh37 human genome with BWA-MEM before extracting TRA and TRB reads. For V and J assignment, an IMGT-derived reference of cassette sequences and CDR3 motifs that included pseudogenes was used. Reads were translated in three frames, and productive CDR3s were defined by a C…FGXG motif without stop codons. Clonotypes were defined as unique combinations of V-J cassette pair and CDR3 amino acid sequence. Reads were filtered by Hamming distance, thresholded by each sample's sequence error rate in mapped regions. The public reads were run again by TCRdb, first through fastp at Q25 and then through MiXCR, and only productive beta chains were kept. Each record represents a unique CDR3 protein, reported with the most common genes and DNA among its rows. It is TCRdb's table, rather than the study itself, that gives the V and J calls and clone size. This sample gives a few hundred thousand distinct CDR3 sequences in total; 41% of them show up just once. The leading ten clones occupy around 11% of the sample.

From cysteine to phenylalanine, the CDR3 is 15 amino acids long. Of the read, only the CDR3 DNA is kept; its 45 bases are in frame from base 1. CDR1 is given as DFQATT and CDR2 as SNEGSKA, both from the germline V gene (reference sequence). Immediately after resection, surgical brain or tumor specimens were cryofrozen in liquid nitrogen, and peripheral blood cells were collected at the same time. This receptor was obtained from a human donor with low-grade glioma or glioblastoma, undergoing nonglioma brain surgery, or in good health (not recorded which). The chain was built from TRBV20-1 and TRBJ2-7, with 9 bases matching TRBD2. The sequencing input was glioma tissue, nonneoplastic brain tissue, or PBMCs (not recorded which). The CDR3 has the sequence CSARPIAGENYEEYF. At the DNA level, the sequence is TGCAGTGCGAGACCAATAGCGGGAGAGAACTACGAGGAGTACTTC.